This T cell receptor (beta chain) was sequenced in a study of beta chain features in type 1 diabetes. The CDR3 runs 15 residues. Germline V gene lookup returns CDR1 MNHEY and CDR2 SVGAGI. Trimming shortened V by 2 bases and J by 0 bases, and 9 bases separated the two germline ends. Study results and limitations: Researchers report that Type 1 diabetes patients had moderately but significantly shorter TCRB CDR3s across all four CD4+ subsets. Unsettled here was the matter of whether HLA type influences TCRB rearrangement.

There was one heparinised blood draw per donor, averaging roughly 0.12 L. For this clone: Its antigen is not identified.

The whole isolated RNA underwent reverse transcription, so sequencing captured expressed TCRB transcripts. The assay was immunoSEQ multiplex PCR, and TCRdb's table has in-frame clones only and misses some. The sample shows 300,000 to 450,000 clones, around 9.6% of them seen only once. The sequenced sample consisted of central memory CD4+ T cells from blood. The rearrangement uses TRBV6-5 and TRBJ2-3; D is perhaps TRBD1 (6 bases). This clonotype originated in a young man with type 1 diabetes. The DNA for the CDR3 is TGTGCCAGCAGTTACCAGGGGATTAGCACAGATACGCAGTATTTT. Residues: CASSYQGISTDTQYF.